The rows below give T cell receptor beta chains drawn from one sample of a study of T cell responses to AZD1222 COVID-19 vaccine. TCRdb keeps only in-frame clones here, not all; method: immunoSEQ multiplex PCR. The table includes about 120,000 clones, 70% to 90% detected once. The sequenced sample was peripheral blood, obtained on day 0 of AZD1222 vaccination. The receptors stem from an adult in good health. CDR3s include the opening cysteine and the closing phenylalanine or tryptophan. D genes are given only for firm matches. Clone sizes are given selectively: once, few, many, or a class where the clone is expanded.

j_call | v_call | d_call | clone_size | cdr3_nt | cdr3_aa
TRBJ2-5 | TRBV5-1 | TRBD2 | few | TGCGCCAGCAGCTTGGGACTAGCGGGAAAGGGGCAAGAGACCCAGTACTTC | CASSLGLAGKGQETQYF
TRBJ2-3 | TRBV4-1 | - | - | TGCGCCAGCAGCCCCCAGGAAGCAAGGAAATGGGATACGCAGTATTTT | CASSPQEARKWDTQYF
TRBJ2-4 | TRBV7-9 | - | - | TGTGCCAGCAGCTTCTCCGACGCCGCCAAAAACATTCAGTACTTC | CASSFSDAAKNIQYF
TRBJ2-7 | TRBV7-9 | - | - | TGTGCCAGCAGCTTAGTGGGGGGCAGGGGAACCTACGAGCAGTACTTC | CASSLVGGRGTYEQYF
TRBJ2-5 | TRBV10-2 | - | - | TGCGCCAGCACAGGGGGGAGAGGTCCCCAAGAGACCCAGTACTTC | CASTGGRGPQETQYF
TRBJ1-4 | TRBV5-5 | - | - | TGTGCCAGCAGCCTAGGGTCGTTAGGCTCTAATGAAAAACTGTTTTTT | CASSLGSLGSNEKLFF
TRBJ2-3 | TRBV6-1 | - | - | TGTGCCAGCAGTGAGTCATGGAGCACAGATACGCAGTATTTT | CASSESWSTDTQYF
TRBJ1-5 | TRBV24-1 | - | - | TGTGCCACCAGTGATAGTGGCAGGACACTCAATCAGCCCCAGCATTTT | CATSDSGRTLNQPQHF
TRBJ2-7 | TRBV14 | TRBD2 | - | TGTGCCAGCAGCCAAGATTGGGTAGACCGGGGACGGCTAGCGGGACCCTCCTACGAGCAGTACTTC | CASSQDWVDRGRLAGPSYEQYF
TRBJ2-5 | TRBV5-1 | - | once | TGCGCCAGCAGCTTGGAGGGTAGCCTCCTGGTGAAGACCCAGTACTTC | CASSLEGSLLVKTQYF
TRBJ1-2 | TRBV6-5 | TRBD1 | - | TGTGCCAGCAGTTATGGACAGGGGGCGGACTATGGCTACACCTTC | CASSYGQGADYGYTF
TRBJ2-2 | TRBV5-1 | - | few | TGCGCCAGCAGCTCGGGCCGGGATAACACCGGGGAGCTGTTTTTT | CASSSGRDNTGELFF
TRBJ2-2 | TRBV4-2 | TRBD2 | - | TGTGCCAGCAGCCAAGATCAGCGGGGGGACGCCGGGGAGCTGTTTTTT | CASSQDQRGDAGELFF
TRBJ2-3 | TRBV2 | TRBD2 | - | TGTGCCAGCATGTCGACTAGCGGGGGTATCGGCGCAGATACGCAGTATTTT | CASMSTSGGIGADTQYF
TRBJ2-2 | TRBV19 | - | few | TGTGCCAGTAGTATAGAGGGCGGAGCGAACACCGGGGAGCTGTTTTTT | CASSIEGGANTGELFF
TRBJ2-2 | TRBV30 | TRBD1 | - | TGTGCCTGGATAGGGACAGGGGGCACCGGGGAGCTGTTTTTT | CAWIGTGGTGELFF
TRBJ2-7 | TRBV24-1 | - | - | TGTGCCACCGAACCCACGGAATCCTACGAGCAGTACTTC | CATEPTESYEQYF
TRBJ1-5 | TRBV29-1 | - | - | TGCAGCGTTGAAGATGACGGGGGGACCCAGCATTTT | CSVEDDGGTQHF
TRBJ1-5 | TRBV28 | - | - | TGTGCCTCAGGACGCCTCAATCAGCCCCAGCATTTT | CASGRLNQPQHF
TRBJ2-5 | TRBV6-5 | - | - | TGTGCCAGCAGCCCCTATGGTGAGAGTGCAGAGACCCAGTACTTC | CASSPYGESAETQYF
TRBJ1-1 | TRBV29-1 | - | - | TGCAGCGTTTGGGAGAGAGCGAACACTGAAGCTTTCTTT | CSVWERANTEAFF
TRBJ1-2 | TRBV30 | TRBD1 | - | TGTGCCTCCCCGGGGACAGGAAACTATGGCTACACCTTC | CASPGTGNYGYTF
TRBJ2-3 | TRBV6-5 | - | - | TGTGCCAGCCGACATACCCACGGGAAGTATTTT | CASRHTHGKYF
TRBJ2-5 | TRBV28 | TRBD2 | - | TGTGCCAGCAGTATTTCGGGAGGACGGTCCCAATACCAAGAGACCCAGTACTTC | CASSISGGRSQYQETQYF
TRBJ2-6 | TRBV7-9 | TRBD1 | - | TGTGCCAGCAGTCCACAGGGGGCTGGGGCCAACGTCCTGACTTTC | CASSPQGAGANVLTF
TRBJ2-2 | TRBV19 | - | - | TGTGCCAGTAGGCCTCCTGGAACCGGGGAGCTGTTTTTT | CASRPPGTGELFF
TRBJ1-5 | TRBV7-8 | - | once | TGTGCCAGCAGCTTAGCGAGGGTAGGGGGCAATCAGCCCCAGCATTTT | CASSLARVGGNQPQHF
TRBJ2-3 | TRBV5-4 | - | - | TGTGCCAGCAGCCCAAGAGGAGGGAGAGGAACAGATACGCAGTATTTT | CASSPRGGRGTDTQYF
TRBJ2-7 | TRBV28 | TRBD2 | - | TGTGCCAGCAGTTCTCGGACTAGCGGGAGCTACGAGCAGTACTTC | CASSSRTSGSYEQYF
TRBJ2-7 | TRBV5-4 | TRBD1 | few | TGTGCCAGCACCTCGCAGGGGGCCAGCTCCTACGAGCAGTACTTC | CASTSQGASSYEQYF
TRBJ2-5 | TRBV29-1 | TRBD2 | - | TGCAGCGTCGCTCCCGGGACTAGCGGGACCGGCGGCCAGTACTTC | CSVAPGTSGTGGQYF
TRBJ1-2 | TRBV19 | - | - | TGTGCCAGTATGGCGGCTTACTATGGCTACACCTTC | CASMAAYYGYTF
TRBJ2-1 | TRBV5-1 | TRBD2 | few | TGCGCCAGCAAAGAGGGTAGCGGGAGCAGAAGGGGTGAGCAGTTCTTC | CASKEGSGSRRGEQFF
TRBJ1-4 | TRBV5-1 | TRBD1 | - | TGCGCCAGCAGCATCAGGACAGGCGCAACTAATGAAAAACTGTTTTTT | CASSIRTGATNEKLFF
TRBJ2-7 | TRBV19 | TRBD1 | - | TGTGCCAGCTCGAGGGGGCACGAGCAGTACTTC | CASSRGHEQYF
TRBJ1-4 | TRBV10-3 | TRBD1 | few | TGTGCCATCAGTGAGTCTACGACAGGGGGAAAACTGTTTTTT | CAISESTTGGKLFF
TRBJ1-5 | TRBV30 | - | once | TGTGCCTGGAGTGTTGGGGGAAATCAGCCCCAGCATTTT | CAWSVGGNQPQHF
TRBJ2-1 | TRBV9 | TRBD2 | - | TGTGCCAGCAGCCCCACAAGAGGCATCGCGGGAGAGTTCTACAATGAGCAGTTCTTC | CASSPTRGIAGEFYNEQFF
TRBJ2-2 | TRBV5-4 | - | - | TGTGCCAGCAGCTTGGAGGTAGCGACCGGGGAGCTGTTTTTT | CASSLEVATGELFF
TRBJ2-2 | TRBV2 | TRBD2 | - | TGTGCCAGCAGTGATACCGGGACTAGCGGGAGTCAGGCCGGGGAGCTGTTTTTT | CASSDTGTSGSQAGELFF
TRBJ2-1 | TRBV5-1 | - | - | TGCGCCAGCGGACCCGTTACGGGAGAAGAAAATGAGCAGTTCTTC | CASGPVTGEENEQFF
TRBJ1-1 | TRBV5-1 | - | - | TGCGCCAGCCTCGGAGGTGGAAACACTGAAGCTTTCTTT | CASLGGGNTEAFF
TRBJ1-1 | TRBV6-5 | - | - | TGTGCCAGCAGTTACACTGGGGGCAGGAACACTGAAGCTTTCTTT | CASSYTGGRNTEAFF
TRBJ1-3 | TRBV5-6 | TRBD1 | - | TGTGCCAGCAGCTCTCCCCAGAGAGGGGGCCCGACTGGAAACACCATATATTTT | CASSSPQRGGPTGNTIYF
TRBJ1-4 | TRBV18 | - | - | TGTGCCAGCTCACCGAGGGGGAGAGGAGAAAAACTGTTTTTT | CASSPRGRGEKLFF
TRBJ1-2 | TRBV28 | - | - | TGTGCCAGCATTCGGGGGGTCGACCCTAACTATGGCTACACCTTC | CASIRGVDPNYGYTF